Shown below are 8 T cell receptor beta chains from a single sample sequenced in a study of T cell repertoires and Cas9 in healthy adults (dated by TCRdb to the late 2010s). Libraries were made using the immunoSEQ multiplex PCR assay. TCRdb provides this immuneACCESS table in a form limited to in-frame rearrangements. Some clones are lacking; in checked studies, under half of them reflect an unresolved V gene, and why the rest are absent is not known. For this sample the table gives 20,000 to 25,000 clones, of which about 92% were detected only once. 0.55% to 0.85% of the sample is taken by the ten largest. The sample taken for sequencing was CD4+ effector T cells (CD127+, CD25-, CD137-, CD154-) from PBMCs; culture status not recorded. The receptors originated from a human donor in good health.

The rearrangement links TRBV6-1 to TRBJ2-2, with D tentatively TRBD1 or TRBD2 (6 bases each). The CDR3 totals 15 residues. Trimming left V 5 bases short and J 3 bases short, with 13 bases between. Germline V CDR1 and CDR2: MNHNS, SASEGT. For the CDR3, the DNA is TGTGCCAGCAGTCGGAGGGGGATGTACACCGGGGAGCTGTTTTTT. This translates into CASSRRGMYTGELFF.

V gene TRBV11-1 combines with J gene TRBJ2-2, with 7 nucleotides matching TRBD2. Trimming cost V 5 bases and J 6 bases; bases outside gene matches: 6. The germline V gene has CDR1 SGHAT and CDR2 FQDESV (reference sequence). The CDR3 is 14 amino acids. The CDR3 loop reads CASSDGREAGELFF. The CDR3 nucleotides read TGTGCCAGCAGCGATGGCCGGGAGGCCGGGGAGCTGTTTTTT.

The V call is TRBV30, the J call TRBJ1-2, with 9 bases matching TRBD1. V was pared by 0 bases and J by 4 bases, with 0 bases of the junction left unmatched. This CDR3 has 13 amino acids. Per the germline V gene, CDR1 is GTSNPN and CDR2 is SVGIG (reference sequence). CDR3 bases: TGTGCCTGGAGTGTACAGGGGGCCTATGGCTACACCTTC. This codes for CAWSVQGAYGYTF.

The chain links TRBV7-7 to TRBJ1-2, with TRBD1 identical over 7 bases. V was pared by 4 bases and J by 0 bases, with 14 bases of the junction left unmatched. The V gene's germline CDR1 is SSHAT and CDR2 FNYEAQ (reference sequence). The length of the CDR3 is 18 residues. CDR3 bases: TGTGCCAGCAGCTCGCCCAGGGGGGGGAGGGCAACTAACTATGGCTACACCTTC. This sequence encodes CASSSPRGGRATNYGYTF.

This sequence joins TRBV5-4 and TRBJ2-5, with D perhaps TRBD1 (7 bases). Germline CDR1 is SGHNT and CDR2 is YYREEE (reference sequence). CDR3 size: 14 residues. Trimming took off 4 bases at V and 5 bases at J, with 15 bases between the two ends. This CDR3 is CASSLLSGGETQYF. The CDR3 region has the DNA TGTGCCAGCAGCCTTCTTTCAGGGGGGGAGACCCAGTACTTC.

The chain links TRBV4-2 to TRBJ2-6; unclear D gene. The germline gives CDR1 LGHNA, CDR2 YNFKEQ. The V end was cut by 0 bases, the J end by 0 bases, with 15 bases between. This CDR3 contains 19 residues. The CDR3 DNA follows: TGTGCCAGCAGCCAAGATCTGAGGCAGATAACCTCTGGGGCCAACGTCCTGACTTTC. As protein: CASSQDLRQITSGANVLTF.

The chain recombines TRBV27 with TRBJ2-1; D might be TRBD1 or TRBD2, each matching 6 bases. The CDR3 consists of 14 residues. CDR1 and CDR2 (germline): MNHEY, SMNVEV (reference sequence). Trimming took 6 bases from V and 5 from J, leaving 14 bases between them. CDR3 protein: CASSYRDSDNEQFF. The DNA of the CDR3 is TGTGCCAGCAGCTACAGGGACTCGGACAATGAGCAGTTCTTC.

The rearrangement uses TRBV19 and TRBJ2-6; 7 nucleotides agree with TRBD1. Losses at the gene ends were 5 bases for V and 5 bases for J; bases not matched to a gene: 9. CDR3 length: 16 amino acids. Germline loops: CDR1 LNHDA, CDR2 SQIVND (reference sequence). The CDR3 sequence is CASSSTRQGRANVLTF. As DNA, the CDR3 is TGTGCCAGTAGTTCCACGCGACAGGGTCGGGCCAACGTCCTGACTTTC.